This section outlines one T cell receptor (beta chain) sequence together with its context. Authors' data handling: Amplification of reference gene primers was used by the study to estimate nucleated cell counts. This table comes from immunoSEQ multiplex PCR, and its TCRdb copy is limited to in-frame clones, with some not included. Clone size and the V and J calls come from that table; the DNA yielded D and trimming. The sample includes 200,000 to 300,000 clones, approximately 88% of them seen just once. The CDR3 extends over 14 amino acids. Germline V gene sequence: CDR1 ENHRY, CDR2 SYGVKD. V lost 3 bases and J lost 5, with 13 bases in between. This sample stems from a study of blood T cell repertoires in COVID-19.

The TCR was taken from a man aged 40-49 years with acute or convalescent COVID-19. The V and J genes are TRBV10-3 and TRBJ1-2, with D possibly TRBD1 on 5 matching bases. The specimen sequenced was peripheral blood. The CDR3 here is CAISESDIGYGYTF. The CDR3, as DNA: TGTGCCATCAGTGAATCGGACATCGGTTATGGCTACACCTTC.